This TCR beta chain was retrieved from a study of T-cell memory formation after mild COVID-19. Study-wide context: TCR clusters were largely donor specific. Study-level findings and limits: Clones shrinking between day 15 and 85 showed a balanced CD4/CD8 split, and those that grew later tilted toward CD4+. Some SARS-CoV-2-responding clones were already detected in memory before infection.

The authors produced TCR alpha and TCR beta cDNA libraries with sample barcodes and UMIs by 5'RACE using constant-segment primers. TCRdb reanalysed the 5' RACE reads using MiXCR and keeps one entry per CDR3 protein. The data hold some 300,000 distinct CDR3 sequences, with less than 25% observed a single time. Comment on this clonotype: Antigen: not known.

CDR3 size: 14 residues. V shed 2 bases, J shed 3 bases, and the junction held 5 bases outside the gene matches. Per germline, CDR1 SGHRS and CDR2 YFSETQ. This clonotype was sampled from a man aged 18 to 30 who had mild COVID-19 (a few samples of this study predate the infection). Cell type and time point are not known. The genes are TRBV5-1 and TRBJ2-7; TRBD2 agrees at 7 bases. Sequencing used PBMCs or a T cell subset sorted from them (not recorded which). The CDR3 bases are TGCGCCAGCAGCTTAACGGGACTAAACTACGAGCAGTACTTC. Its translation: CASSLTGLNYEQYF.